This is a list of T cell receptor beta chains from one sample in a study of Graves' ophthalmopathy and Graves' hyperthyroidism. TCRdb reanalysed the multiplex PCR reads using MiXCR and keeps one entry per CDR3 protein. Altogether hundreds of thousands of distinct CDR3 sequences are present, about 40% being singletons, with the ten largest covering over 2.5%. Sequenced input: peripheral blood. The receptors here all came from an adult man with Graves' ophthalmopathy. CDR3s include the opening cysteine and the closing phenylalanine or tryptophan. A D gene is named only where the DNA matches it firmly. Expanded clones get a size class; other rows say once, few or many, or leave the size out.

abundance	j_gene	d_gene	v_gene	CDR3nt	CDR3aa
once	TRBJ1-1	.	TRBV25-1	TGTGCCAGCAGCGTTGAATCGGGGGCTGGAACTGAAGCTTTCTTT	CASSVESGAGTEAFF
.	TRBJ2-7	TRBD1	TRBV5-1	TGCGCCAGCAGCGGATGGGACAGATTAGGTAGGGAGCACTTC	CASSGWDRLGREHF
.	TRBJ1-4	.	TRBV10-3	TGTGCCATCAGTGAACGGGCCTTT	CAISERAF
many	TRBJ2-7	TRBD2	TRBV29-1	TGCAGCGTTGCCCGTATTCCCGGGAGGGTGAGGGAGCAGTACTTC	CSVARIPGRVREQYF
.	TRBJ1-1	.	TRBV7-9	TGTGCCAACAGCTTTAGGGAGAACACTGAAGCTTTCTTT	CANSFRENTEAFF
.	TRBJ1-4	TRBD1	TRBV5-8	TGTGCCAGCAGCTTGAGCCAGGGGGGGAAAGCTAATGAAAAACTGTTTTTT	CASSLSQGGKANEKLFF
.	TRBJ1-3	.	TRBV9	TGTGCCAGCAGCGTAGAAGGTGGTGGCTACACCATATATTTT	CASSVEGGGYTIYF
many	TRBJ1-3	.	TRBV7-9	TGTGCCAGCAGCTTCGTGGACACCATATATTTT	CASSFVDTIYF
.	TRBJ1-1	TRBD1	TRBV18	TGTGCCAGCTCCCGTACCCGACAGGGTAGAGGTGAAGCTTTCTTT	CASSRTRQGRGEAFF
many	TRBJ1-2	.	TRBV2	TGTGCCAGCCACGGCGTAAACCTCCCTGGCTACACCTTC	CASHGVNLPGYTF
many	TRBJ1-2	TRBD1	TRBV7-9	TGTGCCAGCAGCCCGGACAGGGTAGTTGGCTACACCTTC	CASSPDRVVGYTF
.	TRBJ1-3	.	TRBV30	TGTGCCTGGAGTGCCACTGATGGAAACACCATATATTTT	CAWSATDGNTIYF
.	TRBJ2-2	.	TRBV19	TGTGCCAGTAGGCCACTAGTTCCCGGGGAGCTGTTTTTT	CASRPLVPGELFF
many	TRBJ2-7	.	TRBV20-1	TGCAGTGCAAGGGACCGCGAGGAGCAGTACTTC	CSARDREEQYF
.	TRBJ1-5	.	TRBV25-1	TGTGCTAGGTTTGGGGACGGCAATCAGCCCCAGCATTTT	CARFGDGNQPQHF
many	TRBJ2-5	.	TRBV5-1	TGCGCCAGCAGCTCGACAGGGGAGGGGGAGACCCAGTACTTC	CASSSTGEGETQYF
few	TRBJ2-7	TRBD2	TRBV7-8	TGTGCCAGCAGTCTCCTCGGGGGAGGGGTGTTCTCCTACGAGCAGTACTTC	CASSLLGGGVFSYEQYF
.	TRBJ1-4	.	TRBV11-2	TGTGCCAGCAGCTTAGAGTCAGGGCTTCGCGAAAAACTGTTTTTT	CASSLESGLREKLFF
.	TRBJ1-5	.	TRBV15	TGTGCCACCAGCAGAGATGTGGGCGGTTTGACCCAGCATTTT	CATSRDVGGLTQHF
.	TRBJ2-7	TRBD1	TRBV29-1	TGCAGCGGACCCGGGACAGCCTCCTACGAGCAGTACTTC	CSGPGTASYEQYF
many	TRBJ2-5	.	TRBV4-1	TGCGCCAGCAGCAATCGGGGGCTGGGGGAGACCCAGTACTTC	CASSNRGLGETQYF
many	TRBJ1-1	.	TRBV20-1	TGCAGTGCTATCAGGACCTATTCGAACACTGAAGCTTTCTTT	CSAIRTYSNTEAFF
many	TRBJ2-7	.	TRBV7-2	TGTGCCAGCAGCCCAGGGGTCGGATCCTACGAGCAGTACTTC	CASSPGVGSYEQYF
.	TRBJ1-1	TRBD1	TRBV10-3	TGTGCCAGCAGTGAAGGGGGCAACTACAACACTGAAGCTTTCTTT	CASSEGGNYNTEAFF
many	TRBJ2-5	.	TRBV7-6	TGTGCCAGCAGCTCCCCCCCAGAGACCCAGTACTTC	CASSSPPETQYF
.	TRBJ2-6	.	TRBV19	TGTGCCGGTAAGCTCAGGGCTGGGGCCAACGTTCTGACTTTC	CAGKLRAGANVLTF
.	TRBJ1-3	.	TRBV3-1	TGTGCCAGCAGCCCGCTCGAGAGAGGAAACACCATATATTTT	CASSPLERGNTIYF
.	TRBJ2-7	TRBD2	TRBV25-1	TGTGCCAGCAGTCCCACCCGACTAGCGGGAGTCCACGAGCAGTACTTC	CASSPTRLAGVHEQYF
many	TRBJ2-6	TRBD2	TRBV7-8	TGTGCCAGCAGCTTAGCGCCAGGACTAGCGGGGGTCCTCTCTGGGGCCAACGTCCTGACTTTC	CASSLAPGLAGVLSGANVLTF
few	TRBJ2-2	.	TRBV7-9	TGTGCCAGCAGCCCCTCGTTGGGGGGGCTTACCGGGGAGCTGTTTTTT	CASSPSLGGLTGELFF
few	TRBJ1-2	TRBD1	TRBV9	TGTGCCAGCTCACCAGAAGGAGGGACAGGGGCGTCCTATGGCTACACCTTC	CASSPEGGTGASYGYTF
once	TRBJ2-2	.	TRBV9	TGTGCCAGCAGCCGCCGGGAAGGGGCCGGGGAGCTGTTTTTT	CASSRREGAGELFF
.	TRBJ1-5	TRBD1	TRBV5-6	TGTGCCAGCAGTTTTTACAGGGGCCGACAGCCCCAGCATTTT	CASSFYRGRQPQHF
.	TRBJ1-1	.	TRBV25-1	TGTGCCAGCTTGGCGGGGACACCGGACACTGAAGCTTTCTTT	CASLAGTPDTEAFF
.	TRBJ1-3	TRBD1	TRBV10-3	TGTGCCAGCAGGTCCCAACAGGGGATCTTTGGAAACACCATATATTTT	CASRSQQGIFGNTIYF
many	TRBJ1-6	TRBD1	TRBV10-3	TGTGCCACGTGGGACAGTAATTCACCCCTCCACTTT	CATWDSNSPLHF
.	TRBJ1-2	.	TRBV7-3	TGTGCCAGCACCCACGCGGGGTACTCTGGCTACACCTTC	CASTHAGYSGYTF
few	TRBJ2-7	.	TRBV4-1	TGCGCCAGCAGCCTCCGCGGAGGAGACCGGCGGCAGTACTTC	CASSLRGGDRRQYF
many	TRBJ1-3	.	TRBV4-2	TGTGCCAGCAGCCAGGCAAGGGGTGGAAACACCATATATTTT	CASSQARGGNTIYF
many	TRBJ2-7	.	TRBV10-2	TGCGCCAGCAGTCCCCTTCCACAAGTTTCTTTTGAGTACTTC	CASSPLPQVSFEYF
many	TRBJ2-7	.	TRBV29-1	TGCAGCGTTAAGGGGAGACTAACCTACGAGCAGTACTTC	CSVKGRLTYEQYF
few	TRBJ2-2	TRBD2	TRBV19	TGTGCCAGTAGTAGGACCGGGACTAGCACCGGGGAGCTGTTTTTT	CASSRTGTSTGELFF
few	TRBJ2-2	.	TRBV12-3/TRBV12-4	TGTGCCAGCAGCCGCCAGGGGCCTCACACCGGGGAGCTGTTTTTT	CASSRQGPHTGELFF
many	TRBJ2-5	.	TRBV29-1	TGCAGCGTTGAAGTCGGAGGGTCAGGGCGAGAGACCCAGTACTTC	CSVEVGGSGRETQYF
.	TRBJ2-5	TRBD2	TRBV20-1	TGCAGTGCTTTTAGCGGGAAAGAGACCCAGTACTTC	CSAFSGKETQYF
few	TRBJ2-2	.	TRBV12-3/TRBV12-4	TGTGCCAGCACGCACGAGGGGACCGGGGAGCTGTTTTTT	CASTHEGTGELFF